The 3 T cell receptor beta chains below all came from one sample that was sequenced in a study of T cell responses to AZD1222 COVID-19 vaccine (dated by TCRdb to the early 2020s). The library was made by the immunoSEQ multiplex PCR assay. Sourced from immuneACCESS, this table was stored by TCRdb with only in-frame sequences that have V and J called. A share of the clones is absent; for the studies checked, an unresolved V gene accounts for under half, and the remainder has no known explanation. The sample includes 65,000 to 80,000 clones, with about nine tenths observed a single time. Roughly a quarter of the sample belongs to the ten largest clones. The time point label here, explained by the study, means: baseline before first vaccination. The material sequenced was peripheral blood, taken on day 0 of AZD1222 vaccination. The receptor set was obtained from an adult in good health.

The chain is built from TRBV6-2 or TRBV6-3 and TRBJ1-5; 7 bases fit TRBD1. Per germline, CDR1 MNHEY and CDR2 SVGEGT. After removal of 5 bases from V and 2 bases from J, the junction contained 12 bases not matched to a gene. The CDR3 spans 17 residues. CDR3 sequence reads: CASSLIKQGTGNQPQHF. The CDR3 DNA follows: TGTGCCAGCAGTCTAATTAAACAGGGGACAGGCAATCAGCCCCAGCATTTT.

J is TRBJ1-6 and V is TRBV7-2; D is uncertain. Trimming stripped 2 bases from V and 10 bases from J, with 18 bases between. The length of the CDR3 is 16 residues. CDR1 is SGHTA and CDR2 is FQGNSA in the germline V gene. CDR3 sequence reads: CASSLFVRAVRSPLHF. CDR3 DNA sequence: TGTGCCAGCAGCTTATTCGTACGGGCCGTTCGATCACCCCTCCACTTT.

The CDR3 here is CASSPGSWGNTEAFF. CDR3 DNA sequence: TGTGCCAGCTCACCAGGCAGCTGGGGGAACACTGAAGCTTTCTTT. J is TRBJ1-1 and V is TRBV18; D call uncertain. Germline CDR1 and CDR2: KGHSH and LQKENI. Trimming removed 2 bases at V and 1 base at J, with 11 bases between. CDR3 size: 15 residues. Supplemented by reference TRBV18 and TRBJ1-1, the full variable domain reads NAGVMQNPRHLVRRRGQEARLRCSPMKGHSHVYWYRQLPEEGLKFMVYLQKENIIDESGMPKERFSAEFPKEGPSILRIQQVVRGDSAAYFCASSPGSWGNTEAFFGQGTRLTVV.